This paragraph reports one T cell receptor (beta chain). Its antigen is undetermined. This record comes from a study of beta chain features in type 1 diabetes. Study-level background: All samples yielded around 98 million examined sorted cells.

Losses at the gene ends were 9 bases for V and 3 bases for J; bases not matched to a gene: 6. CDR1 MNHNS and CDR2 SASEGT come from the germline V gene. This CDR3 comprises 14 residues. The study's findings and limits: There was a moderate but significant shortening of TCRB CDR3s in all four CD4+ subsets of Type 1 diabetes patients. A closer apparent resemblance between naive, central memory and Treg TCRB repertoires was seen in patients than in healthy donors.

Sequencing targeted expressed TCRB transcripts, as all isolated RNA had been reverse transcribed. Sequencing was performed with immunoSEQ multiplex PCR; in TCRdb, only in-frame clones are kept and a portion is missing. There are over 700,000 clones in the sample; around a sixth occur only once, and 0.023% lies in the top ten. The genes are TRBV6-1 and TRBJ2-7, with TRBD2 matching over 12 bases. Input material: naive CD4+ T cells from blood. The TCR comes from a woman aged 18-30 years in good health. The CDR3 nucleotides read TGTGCCAGTGCCGAGACTAGCGGGAGCTACGAGCAGTACTTC. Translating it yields CASAETSGSYEQYF.